The 22 T cell receptor beta chains below all came from one sample that was sequenced in a study of shared clonotypes between healthy human individuals. Positively selected for CCR7, the CD45RO-negative cells used as naive CD8 cells excluded terminally differentiated effector memory CD45RA+ cells. Here immunoSEQ multiplex PCR was the method, and the copy in TCRdb shows in-frame clones only, minus some. The table shows about 2.2 million clones, with just over 90% occurring only once. The source material was naive CD8+ T cells from PBMCs. These receptor sequences come from a man aged 18 to 29 in good health. Some clones in this sample may be carry-over from other donors' samples.

V gene TRBV9 combines with J gene TRBJ2-1, with no clear D. The germline V and J ends were trimmed by 4 bases and 7 bases, with 15 bases remaining between them. The CDR3 contains 14 residues. The germline CDR1 and CDR2 sequences are SGDLS and YYNGEE. CDR3 coding DNA: TGTGCCAGCAGCCAGACGAGTTTTAAAAATGAGCAGTTCTTC. It encodes CASSQTSFKNEQFF.

The chain employs TRBV30 and TRBJ1-4; no clear D. The CDR3 runs 15 residues. CDR1 GTSNPN and CDR2 SVGIG come from the germline V gene (reference sequence). Trimming removed 3 bases from V and 7 bases from J, with 18 bases in between. The CDR3 DNA is TGTGCCTGGAGAGAGGTAGGATTCGGGAGTGAAAAACTGTTTTTT. Its translation is CAWREVGFGSEKLFF. The full variable domain, its missing parts supplied by reference TRBV30 and TRBJ1-4, is SQTIHQWPATLVQPVGSPLSLECTVEGTSNPNLYWYRQAAGRGLQLLFYSVGIGQISSEVPQNLSASRPQDRQFILSSKKLLLSDSGFYLCAWREVGFGSEKLFFGSGTQLSVL.

The V gene is TRBV6-6, the J gene TRBJ2-7; no definite D call. V lost 0 bases, J lost 4 bases, and 7 bases lay in between. Germline assignment: CDR1 MNHNY and CDR2 SVGAGI (reference sequence). This CDR3 contains 13 residues. The CDR3 DNA follows: TGTGCCAGCAGTTACTCGATGGGGTACGAGCAGTACTTC. Protein product: CASSYSMGYEQYF.

The rearrangement links TRBV6-5 to TRBJ1-1; D possibly corresponds to TRBD1 (6 bases). V lost 2 bases to trimming and J lost 4 bases, with 14 bases between them. The CDR3 spans 15 residues. CDR1 is MNHEY and CDR2 is SVGAGI in the germline V gene. The CDR3 nucleotides read TGTGCCAGCAGTTACGGGGCGGGGGCAGGCACTGAAGCTTTCTTT. Amino acids: CASSYGAGAGTEAFF.

This chain connects TRBV27 to TRBJ1-1; 8 bases are a match to TRBD1. The CDR3 is made up of 14 amino acids. CDR1 MNHEY and CDR2 SMNVEV come from the germline V gene (reference sequence). V shed 5 bases, J shed 6 bases, and the junction held 8 bases outside the gene matches. The CDR3 protein is CASSANRGYSEAFF. The CDR3 DNA follows: TGTGCCAGCAGTGCTAACAGGGGGTATTCTGAAGCTTTCTTT.

This chain joins TRBV2 and TRBJ1-5; 7 positions match TRBD1. The CDR3 runs 16 residues. V lost 0 bases, J lost 7 bases, and 9 bases stayed unmatched. The germline CDR1 and CDR2 sequences are SNHLY and FYNNEI. The CDR3 loop is CASSEALGQLSQPQHF. The CDR3 DNA sequence: TGTGCCAGCAGTGAAGCGCTGGGACAGCTAAGCCAGCCCCAGCATTTT.

The chain couples TRBV18 to TRBJ2-7, with 10 bases aligning to TRBD2. Germline loops: CDR1 KGHSH, CDR2 LQKENI. The CDR3 runs 15 residues. The J segment lost 6 bases and the V segment lost 3 bases, leaving 8 bases of the junction unmatched. CDR3 nucleotide sequence: TGTGCCAGCTCACCCTCTGAGCGGGAGGGCCCCGAGCAGTACTTC. This sequence encodes CASSPSEREGPEQYF.

The V call is TRBV4-1, the J call TRBJ1-5, with 7 bases identical to TRBD1. Trimming removed 6 bases from V and 10 bases from J; junction bases left unmatched: 15. The germline gives CDR1 MGHRA, CDR2 YSYEKL. The CDR3 consists of 15 residues. DNA for the CDR3: TGCGCCAGCAGGATCTCGACAGGGAATGCGAATCCCCAGCATTTT. Its translation: CASRISTGNANPQHF.

This rearrangement joins TRBV21-1 to TRBJ2-4; TRBD2, the table's D call, lacks a check against the DNA. TRBV21-1 is designated a pseudogene. This CDR3 is 17 amino acids long. CDR3 amino acids: CASSKIGGVVTKNIQYF. The CDR3, as DNA: TGTGCCAGCAGCAAAATCGGGGGGGTAGTAACCAAAAACATTCAGTACTTC.

Comment on this clone: The same CDR3 can be traced to other DNA sequences in this sample. The chain recombines TRBV27 with TRBJ2-3, with 7 bases identical to TRBD1. V lost 5 bases to trimming and J lost 3 bases; unmatched junction nucleotides: 5. The CDR3 spans 14 residues. Per germline, CDR1 MNHEY and CDR2 SMNVEV (reference sequence). The CDR3 protein is CASSLIQGTDTQYF. DNA of the CDR3: TGTGCCAGCAGTCTGATACAGGGGACAGATACGCAGTATTTT.

The chain employs TRBV30 and TRBJ1-5; D is undetermined. The germline V gene has CDR1 GTSNPN and CDR2 SVGIG (reference sequence). The ends were cut back, 0 bases at V and 8 bases at J, with 11 bases in the middle. The CDR3 runs 13 residues. In DNA, the CDR3 is TGTGCCTGGAGTGTAGCCCCTTTGAAGCCCCAGCATTTT. It yields the protein CAWSVAPLKPQHF.

The chain has TRBV4-2 and TRBJ1-1; 7 bases fit TRBD1. Germline lookup yields CDR1 LGHNA and CDR2 YNFKEQ. The length of the CDR3 is 16 residues. V gave up 0 bases and J gave up 2 bases; unmatched junction bases: 6. CDR3 bases: TGTGCCAGCAGCCAAGACAGGGGGACACTAAACACTGAAGCTTTCTTT. It codes for CASSQDRGTLNTEAFF.

This clone was recorded once. The genes are TRBV18 and TRBJ2-7; D remains ambiguous. Trimming removed 3 bases at V and 0 bases at J, with 9 bases between. CDR3 length: 14 amino acids. Per the germline V gene, CDR1 is KGHSH and CDR2 is LQKENI. The CDR3 region has the DNA TGTGCCAGCTCACCTACAGTGACCTCCTACGAGCAGTACTTC. This sequence encodes CASSPTVTSYEQYF.

The chain recombines TRBV10-3 with TRBJ1-3; D may be TRBD1 (5 bases). CDR1 is ENHRY and CDR2 is SYGVKD in the germline V gene. V was trimmed by 6 bases and J by 0 bases, leaving 12 bases between them. The CDR3 has 15 amino acids. The CDR3 DNA follows: TGTGCCATCAGCAAGACAGAGGACTCTGGAAACACCATATATTTT. This gives the protein CAISKTEDSGNTIYF.

The chain recombines TRBV14 with TRBJ2-1, with a weak D call TRBD2 (6 bases). From germline, CDR1 is SGHDN and CDR2 FVKESK. Trimming stripped 0 bases from V and 0 bases from J, with 12 bases between. The CDR3 totals 17 residues. The CDR3 protein is CASSQEPGRISYNEQFF. The CDR3, as DNA: TGTGCCAGCAGCCAAGAACCCGGGAGAATCTCCTACAATGAGCAGTTCTTC.

This sequence joins TRBV9 and TRBJ2-3; TRBD2 agrees at 7 bases. J was trimmed by 1 base and V by 4 bases; bases with no gene match: 15. The CDR3 covers 18 residues. The germline V gene has CDR1 SGDLS and CDR2 YYNGEE. CDR3 sequence reads: CASSPSGRLADGTDTQYF. CDR3 in DNA: TGTGCCAGCAGCCCCAGTGGTAGGCTAGCGGATGGCACAGATACGCAGTATTTT. Together with reference TRBV9 and TRBJ2-3, the CDR3 gives the full variable domain: DSGVTQTPKHLITATGQRVTLRCSPRSGDLSVYWYQQSLDQGLQFLIQYYNGEERAKGNILERFSAQQFPDLHSELNLSSLELGDSALYFCASSPSGRLADGTDTQYFGPGTRLTVL.

The rearrangement links TRBV27 to TRBJ1-1; no reliable D call. This CDR3 is 14 amino acids long. V lost 8 bases and J 5 bases, leaving 18 bases between the germline ends. CDR1 MNHEY and CDR2 SMNVEV come from the germline V gene (reference sequence). The CDR3 nucleotides read TGTGCCAGCGCGACTGAAGTTAGGTGGACTGAAGCTTTCTTT. It codes for CASATEVRWTEAFF.

The chain uses TRBV9 and TRBJ2-7; D call uncertain. Trimming took off 3 bases at V and 2 bases at J, with 9 bases between the two ends. This CDR3 is built from 13 residues. Germline V gene lookup returns CDR1 SGDLS and CDR2 YYNGEE. In nucleotides, the CDR3 is TGTGCCAGCAGCGCACAAGATGCCTACGAGCAGTACTTC. It encodes CASSAQDAYEQYF.

The rearrangement links TRBV4-2 to TRBJ2-7; D is uncertain. The CDR3 covers 13 residues. V lost 4 bases, J lost 4 bases, and 11 bases lay in between. Looked up from germline, CDR1 is LGHNA and CDR2 is YNFKEQ. CDR3 nucleotide sequence: TGTGCCAGCAGCCCCGCAGGCTGGTACGAGCAGTACTTC. This encodes CASSPAGWYEQYF.

The chain links TRBV4-1 to TRBJ1-5; D is undetermined. CDR1 MGHRA and CDR2 YSYEKL come from the germline V gene. V lost 1 base and J 0 bases, leaving 10 bases between the germline ends. The CDR3 has 16 residues. CDR3 amino acids: CASSQGLEDSNQPQHF. DNA of the CDR3: TGCGCCAGCAGCCAAGGACTGGAGGATAGCAATCAGCCCCAGCATTTT.

V is TRBV27 and J is TRBJ2-3; a weak D match, TRBD1 (5 bases). The germline gives CDR1 MNHEY, CDR2 SMNVEV (reference sequence). V was trimmed by 0 bases and J by 1 base, leaving 20 bases between them. The CDR3 loop spans 19 amino acids. For the CDR3, the DNA is TGTGCCAGCAGTTTATCTCTATTAGGGGTGGCATCAGGCACAGATACGCAGTATTTT. This gives the protein CASSLSLLGVASGTDTQYF.

The gene calls are TRBV27 and TRBJ1-1; weak D call: TRBD1 (5 bases). Germline values: CDR1 MNHEY, CDR2 SMNVEV (reference sequence). The ends were cut back, 5 bases at V and 0 bases at J, with 10 bases in the middle. The CDR3 runs 14 residues. CDR3 residues: CASSGAHMNTEAFF. CDR3 DNA sequence: TGTGCCAGCAGTGGGGCTCACATGAACACTGAAGCTTTCTTT.